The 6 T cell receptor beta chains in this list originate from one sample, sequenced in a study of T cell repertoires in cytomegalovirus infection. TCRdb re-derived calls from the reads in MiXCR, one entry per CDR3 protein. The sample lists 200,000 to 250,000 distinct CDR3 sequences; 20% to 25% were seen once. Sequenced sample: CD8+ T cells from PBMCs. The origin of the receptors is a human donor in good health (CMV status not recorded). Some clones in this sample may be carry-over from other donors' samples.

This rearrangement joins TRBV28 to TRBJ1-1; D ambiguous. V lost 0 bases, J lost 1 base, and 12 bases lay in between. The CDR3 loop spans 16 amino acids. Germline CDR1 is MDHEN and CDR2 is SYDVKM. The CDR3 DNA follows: TGTGCCAGCAGTTTATGGGCAGCAGAGCCGAACACTGAAGCTTTCTTT. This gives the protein CASSLWAAEPNTEAFF.

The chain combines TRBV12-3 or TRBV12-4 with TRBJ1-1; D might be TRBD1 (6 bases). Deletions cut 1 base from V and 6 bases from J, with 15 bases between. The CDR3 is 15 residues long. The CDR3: CASSLGGQGLAEAFF. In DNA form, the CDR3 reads TGTGCCAGCAGTTTAGGGGGCCAGGGGCTAGCTGAAGCTTTCTTT.

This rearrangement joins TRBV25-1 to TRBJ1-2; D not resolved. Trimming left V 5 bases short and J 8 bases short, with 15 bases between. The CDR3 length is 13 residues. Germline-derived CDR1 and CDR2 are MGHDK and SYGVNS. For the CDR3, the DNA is TGTGCCAGCAGTAAATCCTGGGATTTGGGCTACACCTTC. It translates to CASSKSWDLGYTF.

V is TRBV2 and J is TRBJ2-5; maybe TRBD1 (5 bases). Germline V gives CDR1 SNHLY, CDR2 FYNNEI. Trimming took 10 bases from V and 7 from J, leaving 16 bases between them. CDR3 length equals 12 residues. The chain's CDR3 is CATTAGKGTQYF. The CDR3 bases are TGTGCCACCACCGCAGGGAAGGGGACCCAGTACTTC.

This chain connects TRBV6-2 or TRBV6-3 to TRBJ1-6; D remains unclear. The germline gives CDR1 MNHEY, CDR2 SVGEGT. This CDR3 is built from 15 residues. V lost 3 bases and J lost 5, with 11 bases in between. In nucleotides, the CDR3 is TGTGCCAGCAGTTATGGTCGGAGGGATAATTCACCCCTCCACTTT. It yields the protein CASSYGRRDNSPLHF.

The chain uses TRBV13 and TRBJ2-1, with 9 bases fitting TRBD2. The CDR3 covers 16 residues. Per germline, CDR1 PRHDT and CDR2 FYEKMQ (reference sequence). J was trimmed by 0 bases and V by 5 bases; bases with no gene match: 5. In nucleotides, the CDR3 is TGTGCCAGCAGCACCAGAGCGGGGGGCTCCTACAATGAGCAGTTCTTC. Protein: CASSTRAGGSYNEQFF.